The rows below give T cell receptor beta chains drawn from one sample of a study of T cells in Graves' hyperthyroidism and ophthalmopathy. TCRdb recomputed calls from the multiplex PCR reads with MiXCR, one row per CDR3 protein. Among roughly 700,000 distinct CDR3 sequences listed, around 16% were seen once. The sample was blood. The origin of the receptors is a man aged 50 to 59 with Graves' hyperthyroidism. The CDR3 runs from the conserved cysteine through the conserved F or W.

CDR3 protein,V gene,J gene
CASSPSPLQGTHEQYF,TRBV7-6,TRBJ2-7
CASSRDQYNEQFF,TRBV14,TRBJ2-1
CASSSPFSGGNEQFF,TRBV3-1,TRBJ2-1
CASSRGGAPEGYNEQFF,TRBV5-1,TRBJ2-1
CSAEGKWDRSNQPQHF,TRBV20-1,TRBJ1-5
CASSPYESSTDTQYF,TRBV7-3,TRBJ2-3
CASSLLAGTGANVLTF,TRBV7-3,TRBJ2-6
CASSFTNTEAFF,TRBV7-8,TRBJ1-1
CSGETSGSTDTQYF,TRBV29-1,TRBJ2-3
CSVDGVGRELFF,TRBV29-1,TRBJ2-2
CSARAPVGAGAADDEQFF,TRBV20-1,TRBJ2-1
CASSVDQGDRTEAFF,TRBV5-1,TRBJ1-1
CASSYFTSGRGETQYF,TRBV6-5,TRBJ2-5
CAISESEGGATNEKLFF,TRBV10-3,TRBJ1-4
CAWRRQGLYEQYF,TRBV30,TRBJ2-7
CAISGGDRGNEQFF,TRBV10-3,TRBJ2-1
CSARVYGNTEAFF,TRBV20-1,TRBJ1-1
CASRARGKLFF,TRBV2,TRBJ1-4
CASSPNRGADTEAFF,TRBV19,TRBJ1-1
CASSQVLVIHEQYF,TRBV4-1,TRBJ2-7
CSARDVRRDSNQPQHF,TRBV20-1,TRBJ1-5
CASSLGREGQPQHF,TRBV11-2,TRBJ1-5
CASSVDLRQPYEGQYF,TRBV9,TRBJ2-7
CASRRGEVTGELFF,TRBV6-1,TRBJ2-2
CAISDSGPERTQYF,TRBV10-3,TRBJ2-3
CASSGGQGARYGYTF,TRBV2,TRBJ1-2
CASSLAAARLEKLFF,TRBV7-8,TRBJ1-4
CSVHRDGTEAFF,TRBV29-1,TRBJ1-1
CSVERGTGEQYF,TRBV29-1,TRBJ2-7
CASSQGSAATTQYF,TRBV3-1,TRBJ2-5
CASSEIPRTSGRGMDTQYF,TRBV6-1,TRBJ2-3
CSARGGAETQYF,TRBV20-1,TRBJ2-5
CSARGGEHEQFF,TRBV20-1,TRBJ2-1
CASSLGLAGVGGEQFF,TRBV12-3/TRBV12-4,TRBJ2-1
CASSPREGGYGYTF,TRBV19,TRBJ1-2
CASSYGRVVGEQYF,TRBV3-1,TRBJ2-7
CASSPTGTGGNEAFF,TRBV7-9,TRBJ1-1
CASSDSGTGNYEQYF,TRBV25-1,TRBJ2-7
CASSPNERENFYEQYF,TRBV28,TRBJ2-7
CASSPMSGAQNTEAFF,TRBV18,TRBJ1-1
CASSWWRGELFF,TRBV27,TRBJ2-2
CASGSLAGGSSEQFF,TRBV6-2/TRBV6-3,TRBJ2-1
CASSQKGINEQFF,TRBV3-1,TRBJ2-1
CASSHFLEESTNEKLFF,TRBV6-1,TRBJ1-4
CASSGLESRSRNTIYF,TRBV5-6,TRBJ1-3
CASSSGTGIFQETQYF,TRBV27,TRBJ2-5
CASSRPGRTLMTEAFF,TRBV28,TRBJ1-1
CASTTSGSSNEQYF,TRBV19,TRBJ2-7
CAWSARGGQPQHF,TRBV30,TRBJ1-5
CASSVGGTHNEKLFF,TRBV9,TRBJ1-4
CASSLGWLTNTEAFF,TRBV5-1,TRBJ1-1
CASSYHQGNQPQHF,TRBV7-2,TRBJ1-5
CASSLKREPGEKDTQYF,TRBV5-1,TRBJ2-3